This T cell receptor beta chain comes out of a study of CD8 T cells in Susac syndrome. As concerns this clonotype: Its antigen is as yet unknown.

RNA in amounts of roughly 0.45 to 1 ug was reverse transcribed with random hexamers. Amplification of the TCR beta CDR3 was carried out by immunoSEQ multiplex PCR, which spanned a total of 54 Vbeta and 13 Jbeta segments. TCRdb itself ran the immunoSEQ multiplex PCR reads through MiXCR, one entry per CDR3 protein. The table shows 150,000 to 250,000 distinct CDR3 sequences, with roughly 95% occurring only once. Germline V lookup: CDR1 DFQATT, CDR2 SNEGSKA (reference sequence). Trimming removed 6 bases from V and 4 bases from J, with 9 bases in between. This CDR3 has 11 amino acids. Points from the study as a whole: The authors acknowledged that the study's TCR sequencing and HLA analysis involved relatively few individuals.

Negative isolation was applied to CD8+ and CD4+ T cells, and FACS enrichment was applied to TEMRA cells. Sample: CD4+ T cells from PBMCs. The source of this sequence is a human donor with multiple sclerosis. This chain links TRBV20-1 with TRBJ1-2; perhaps TRBD1 as D (6 bases). The CDR3 bases are TGCAGTGCCGGACAGTCCTATGGCTACACCTTC. Its protein product is CSAGQSYGYTF.